This entry lists 25 T cell receptor beta chains sequenced from one sample in a study of blood T cell repertoires in COVID-19. Clones were sequenced by immunoSEQ multiplex PCR, and TCRdb holds only the in-frame ones, with some missing. Here the sample spans 20,000 to 30,000 clones, 81% being singletons. Sequencing used peripheral blood. These receptors were taken from a woman in her seventies with COVID-19, enrolled during active disease.

This chain links TRBV29-1 with TRBJ1-2, with D possibly TRBD1 on 5 matching bases. V was cut by 4 bases and J by 8 bases, with 17 bases left in between. CDR3 length equals 13 residues. Germline V gives CDR1 SQVTM, CDR2 ANQGSEA. The CDR3: CSVVGTPIGGYTF. CDR3 DNA: TGCAGCGTTGTAGGGACTCCGATTGGGGGCTACACCTTC.

The chain links TRBV24-1 to TRBJ1-1, with 9 bases lining up with TRBD1. V trimming: 4 bases; J trimming: 9 bases; junction bases outside the gene matches: 8. The germline V gene encodes CDR1 KGHDR and CDR2 SFDVKD. The CDR3 is 14 amino acids. The CDR3 region is CATSEGTGTNKAFF. As DNA, the CDR3 is TGTGCCACCAGTGAAGGGACAGGGACGAACAAAGCTTTCTTT.

The V and J genes are TRBV4-3 and TRBJ2-2; TRBD1 agrees at 7 bases. The CDR3 has 15 amino acids. CDR1 LGHNA and CDR2 YSLEER come from the germline V gene. Trimming took 2 bases from V and 6 from J; bases not matched to a gene: 6. The CDR3 spells CASSQNRGTAGELFF. In nucleotides, the CDR3 is TGCGCCAGCAGCCAAAACAGGGGTACGGCCGGGGAGCTGTTTTTT.

The V call is TRBV7-2, the J call TRBJ2-4; D not resolved. Germline V gives CDR1 SGHTA, CDR2 FQGNSA. Trimming took off 1 base at V and 2 bases at J, with 21 bases between the two ends. The CDR3 contains 19 residues. DNA for the CDR3: TGTGCCAGCAGCTTAGGAGTGGGCGAACTCCCCAACTCCAAAAACATTCAGTACTTC. This codes for CASSLGVGELPNSKNIQYF.

This chain links TRBV14 with TRBJ2-3, with 9 nucleotides matching TRBD2. V shed 0 bases, J shed 0 bases, and the junction held 10 bases outside the gene matches. CDR1 is SGHDN and CDR2 is FVKESK in the germline V gene. The length of the CDR3 is 19 residues. CDR3 sequence: CASSQEKGSGRASTDTQYF. The CDR3 DNA reads as TGTGCCAGCAGCCAAGAAAAAGGTAGCGGGAGAGCTAGCACAGATACGCAGTATTTT. The full variable domain, with the rest looked up from reference TRBV14 and TRBJ2-3, is EAGVTQFPSHSVIEKGQTVTLRCDPISGHDNLYWYRRVMGKEIKFLLHFVKESKQDESGMPNNRFLAERTGGTYSTLKVQPAELEDSGVYFCASSQEKGSGRASTDTQYFGPGTRLTVL.

The rearrangement uses TRBV19 and TRBJ2-3, with D possibly being TRBD2 (6 bases). This CDR3 contains 14 residues. Trimming took off 5 bases at V and 2 bases at J, with 11 bases between the two ends. Germline loops: CDR1 LNHDA, CDR2 SQIVND (reference sequence). This CDR3 reads CASSRLGVTDTQYF. In DNA, the CDR3 is TGTGCCAGTAGTCGACTAGGCGTCACAGATACGCAGTATTTT.

The V call is TRBV28, the J call TRBJ1-1; D might be TRBD1 (6 bases). The germline V and J ends were trimmed by 7 bases and 3 bases, with 18 bases remaining between them. Germline V lookup: CDR1 MDHEN, CDR2 SYDVKM. There are 15 residues in the CDR3. Here the CDR3 DNA reads TGTGCCAGCATTGGGGCGGCGGGGGGCGACACTGAAGCTTTCTTT. Its protein is CASIGAAGGDTEAFF.

The chain carries TRBV9 and TRBJ1-3; 8 bases align to TRBD1. Germline CDR1 and CDR2: SGDLS and YYNGEE. This CDR3 region has 19 residues. Trimming removed 4 bases from V and 4 bases from J; junction bases left unmatched: 19. CDR3 nucleotides: TGTGCCAGCAGCCGTACCGCGGCCCGGCAGGGGGCAGAGGGAAACACCATATATTTT. It codes for CASSRTAARQGAEGNTIYF.

The chain couples TRBV5-1 to TRBJ2-7; D is unresolved. Trimming removed 4 bases at V and 3 bases at J, with 11 bases between. The CDR3 has 13 residues. The germline gives CDR1 SGHRS, CDR2 YFSETQ. CDR3 DNA: TGCGCCAGCAGCCTGTCCTCGGGCTACGAGCAGTACGTC. Protein: CASSLSSGYEQYV.

This clone was seen a single time. The V call is TRBV7-9, the J call TRBJ1-2; no definite D call. In germline, CDR1 is SEHNR, CDR2 FQNEAQ (reference sequence). V lost 1 base and J lost 4, with 10 bases in between. The CDR3 contains 14 residues. CDR3 nucleotide sequence: TGTGCCAGCAGCTTAGGGGCAGCAAGCTATGGCTACACCTTC. This sequence encodes CASSLGAASYGYTF. Full variable domain (missing parts from reference TRBV7-9 and TRBJ1-2): DTGVSQNPRHKITKRGQNVTFRCDPISEHNRLYWYRQTLGQGPEFLTYFQNEAQLEKSRLLSDRFSAERPKGSFSTLEIQRTEQGDSAMYLCASSLGAASYGYTFGSGTRLTVV.

This clone was picked up a small number of times. The J gene is TRBJ2-1, the V gene TRBV9; D may be TRBD1 (5 bases). V was clipped by 3 bases and J by 6 bases, with 13 bases between them. The CDR3 contains 14 residues. Germline loops: CDR1 SGDLS, CDR2 YYNGEE. CDR3 in amino acids: CASSETETRNEQFF. The CDR3 bases are TGTGCCAGCAGCGAGACAGAGACCCGCAATGAGCAGTTCTTC.

J is TRBJ2-1 and V is TRBV11-3; the match to TRBD2 covers 13 bases. J lost 11 bases, V lost 3 bases, and 13 bases had no gene match. CDR3 length: 17 amino acids. Per the germline V gene, CDR1 is SGHNT and CDR2 is YENEEA. The CDR3 region has the DNA TGTGCCAGCAGCTTTCCACGGACTAGCGGGAGTCCCATGAAGCAGTTCTTC. Protein sequence: CASSFPRTSGSPMKQFF.

V and J are TRBV5-4 and TRBJ2-1; D ambiguous. V gave up 4 bases and J gave up 5 bases, with 13 bases separating them. The CDR3 has 14 residues. The germline V gene encodes CDR1 SGHNT and CDR2 YYREEE (reference sequence). This chain's CDR3 is CASSPPGRHNEQFF. DNA of the CDR3: TGTGCCAGCAGCCCCCCAGGTCGACACAATGAGCAGTTCTTC.

The V gene is TRBV19, the J gene TRBJ1-1, with D maybe TRBD1 (6 bases). The CDR3 contains 13 residues. Germline values: CDR1 LNHDA, CDR2 SQIVND (reference sequence). V gave up 3 bases and J gave up 2 bases, with 7 bases separating them. CDR3 coding DNA: TGTGCCAGTAGTATGGGACACAACACTGAAGCTTTCTTT. Protein: CASSMGHNTEAFF.

The J gene is TRBJ1-1, the V gene TRBV4-2, with D hard to call. With 5 bases removed from V and 1 base from J, the gap between germline ends came to 8 bases. Germline V lookup: CDR1 LGHNA, CDR2 YNFKEQ. CDR3 length: 13 amino acids. As DNA, the CDR3 is TGTGCCAGCAGCGCCTCGGGGAACACTGAAGCTTTCTTT. Translation gives CASSASGNTEAFF.

V and J are TRBV18 and TRBJ1-4; a possible D gene is TRBD1 (5 bases). This CDR3 is built from 14 residues. Trimming stripped 3 bases from V and 5 bases from J, with 10 bases between. CDR1 KGHSH and CDR2 LQKENI come from the germline V gene. CDR3 protein: CASSPSGRNEKLFF. The CDR3 nucleotides are TGTGCCAGCTCACCGTCAGGGCGAAATGAAAAACTGTTTTTT.

The J gene is TRBJ1-5, the V gene TRBV15; a possible D gene is TRBD1 (5 bases). Germline values: CDR1 LNHNV, CDR2 YYDKDF (reference sequence). Deletions cut 4 bases from V and 0 bases from J, with 19 bases between. The CDR3 sequence is 18 residues long. The CDR3 DNA follows: TGTGCCACCAGCACAACAGGCTTGACCCCGGATAGCAATCAGCCCCAGCATTTT. Protein: CATSTTGLTPDSNQPQHF.

The V call is TRBV7-8, the J call TRBJ2-1; D may be TRBD2 (7 bases). The V gene's germline CDR1 is SGHVS and CDR2 FQNEAQ. V was cut by 1 base and J by 2 bases, with 12 bases left in between. This CDR3 spans 16 amino acids. CDR3 bases: TGTGCCAGCAGCTTAGGTCGGCGGGGGCCCTACAATGAGCAGTTCTTC. Residues: CASSLGRRGPYNEQFF.

The chain combines TRBV29-1 with TRBJ2-1; tentative D call: TRBD2 (6 bases). The CDR3 has 13 amino acids. V was trimmed by 4 bases and J by 7 bases, leaving 14 bases between them. Germline V gives CDR1 SQVTM, CDR2 ANQGSEA. The CDR3 loop is CSVARTAGNEQFF. The CDR3 coding sequence is TGCAGCGTTGCAAGAACTGCGGGGAATGAGCAGTTCTTC.

The chain recombines TRBV5-4 with TRBJ1-4; D is perhaps TRBD1 (5 bases). Trimming shortened V by 3 bases and J by 2 bases, and 17 bases separated the two germline ends. In germline, CDR1 is SGHNT, CDR2 YYREEE (reference sequence). The CDR3 loop spans 17 amino acids. CDR3 amino acids: CASSSYKGASTNEKLFF. CDR3 DNA sequence: TGTGCCAGCAGCTCTTACAAAGGGGCATCGACTAATGAAAAACTGTTTTTT. The complete variable domain, with remaining parts taken from reference TRBV5-4 and TRBJ1-4, reads ETGVTQSPTHLIKTRGQQVTLRCSSQSGHNTVSWYQQALGQGPQFIFQYYREEENGRGNFPPRFSGLQFPNYSSELNVNALELDDSALYLCASSSYKGASTNEKLFFGSGTQLSVL.

CDR3 protein: CASSSEGWGPYEQYF. Written as DNA, the CDR3 is TGCGCCAGCAGCTCGGAGGGGTGGGGTCCCTACGAGCAGTACTTC. This sequence joins TRBV5-1 and TRBJ2-7; TRBD2 is a possible D gene (6 bases). The CDR3 spans 15 residues. The germline V and J ends were trimmed by 3 bases and 2 bases, with 15 bases remaining between them. Germline V gives CDR1 SGHRS, CDR2 YFSETQ.

V gene TRBV2 combines with J gene TRBJ1-2; no clear D gene. Germline V gene data show CDR1 as SNHLY and CDR2 as FYNNEI. The CDR3 sequence is 11 residues long. V lost 5 bases and J lost 8, with 9 bases in between. CDR3 loop: CASSYRLGYTF. Written as DNA, the CDR3 is TGTGCCAGCAGTTATCGTTTGGGCTACACCTTC. The whole variable domain, remainder taken from reference TRBV2 and TRBJ1-2, is EPEVTQTPSHQVTQMGQEVILRCVPISNHLYFYWYRQILGQKVEFLVSFYNNEISEKSEIFDDQFSVERPDGSNFTLKIRSTKLEDSAMYFCASSYRLGYTFGSGTRLTVV.

V is TRBV7-2 and J is TRBJ2-3; 9 bases are shared with TRBD1. The trim removed 1 base at V and 6 bases at J, leaving 5 bases unmatched. CDR1 and CDR2 from the germline V gene are SGHTA and FQGNSA. This CDR3 contains 15 residues. CDR3 protein: CASSLDRGRTDTQYF. The CDR3 nucleotides read TGTGCCAGCAGCTTAGACAGGGGGCGTACGGATACGCAGTATTTT. The complete variable domain, with remaining parts taken from reference TRBV7-2 and TRBJ2-3, reads GAGVSQSPSNKVTEKGKDVELRCDPISGHTALYWYRQSLGQGLEFLIYFQGNSAPDKSGLPSDRFSAERTGGSVSTLTIQRTQQEDSAVYLCASSLDRGRTDTQYFGPGTRLTVL.

V usage is TRBV12-3 or TRBV12-4 and J usage is TRBJ2-3; tentative D call: TRBD2 (5 bases). V was shortened by 2 bases and J by 4 bases, with 7 bases between the two germline ends. The CDR3 contains 13 residues. The CDR3 region has the DNA TGTGCCAGCAGTTTATCCGGGGCAGATACGCAGTATTTT. Its translation: CASSLSGADTQYF.

This clone was observed a few times. V is TRBV27 and J is TRBJ2-3, with 7 positions matching TRBD1. The CDR3 loop spans 14 amino acids. With V trimmed by 2 bases and J by 3 bases, 2 bases remained unmatched. CDR1 is MNHEY and CDR2 is SMNVEV in the germline V gene (reference sequence). CDR3 sequence reads: CASSLNRGTDTQYF. The CDR3 nucleotides read TGTGCCAGCAGTTTAAACAGGGGAACAGATACGCAGTATTTT.